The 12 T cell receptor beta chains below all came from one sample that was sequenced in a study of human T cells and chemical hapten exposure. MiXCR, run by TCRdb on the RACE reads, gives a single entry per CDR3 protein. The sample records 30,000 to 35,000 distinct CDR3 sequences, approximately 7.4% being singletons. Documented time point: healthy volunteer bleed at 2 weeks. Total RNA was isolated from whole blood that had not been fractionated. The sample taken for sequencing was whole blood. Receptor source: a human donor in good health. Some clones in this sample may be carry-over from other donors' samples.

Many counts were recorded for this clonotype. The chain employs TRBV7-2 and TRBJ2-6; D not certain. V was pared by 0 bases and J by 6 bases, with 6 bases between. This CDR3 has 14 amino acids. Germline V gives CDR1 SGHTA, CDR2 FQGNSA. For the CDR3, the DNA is TGTGCCAGCAGCTTAGCAGTAGAGGCCAACGTCCTGACTTTC. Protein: CASSLAVEANVLTF.

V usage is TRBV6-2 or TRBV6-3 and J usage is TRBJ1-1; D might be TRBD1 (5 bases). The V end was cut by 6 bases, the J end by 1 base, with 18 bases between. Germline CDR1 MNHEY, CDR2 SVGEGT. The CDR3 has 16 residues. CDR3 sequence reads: CASRLLGRERNTEAFF. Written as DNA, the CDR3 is TGTGCCAGCAGACTCCTGGGACGGGAAAGGAACACTGAAGCTTTCTTT.

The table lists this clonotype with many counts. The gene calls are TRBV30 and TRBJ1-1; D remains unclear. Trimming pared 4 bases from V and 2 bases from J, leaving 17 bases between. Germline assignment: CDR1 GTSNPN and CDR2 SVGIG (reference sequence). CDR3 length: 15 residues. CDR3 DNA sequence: TGTGCCTGGAAGACGGTATCGAGGGCCAACACTGAAGCTTTCTTT. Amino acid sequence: CAWKTVSRANTEAFF.

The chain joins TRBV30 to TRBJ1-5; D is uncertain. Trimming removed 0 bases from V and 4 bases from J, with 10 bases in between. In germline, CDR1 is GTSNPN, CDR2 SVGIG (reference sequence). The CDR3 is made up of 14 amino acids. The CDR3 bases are TGTGCCTGGAGTGTATTAGACCAGAATCAGCCCCAGCATTTT. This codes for CAWSVLDQNQPQHF.

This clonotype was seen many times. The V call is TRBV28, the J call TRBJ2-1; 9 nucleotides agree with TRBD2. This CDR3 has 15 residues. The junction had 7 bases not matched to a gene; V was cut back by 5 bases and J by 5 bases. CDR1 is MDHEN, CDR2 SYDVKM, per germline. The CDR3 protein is CASSGSGSRNNEQFF. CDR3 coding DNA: TGTGCCAGCAGTGGTAGCGGGAGCCGAAACAATGAGCAGTTCTTC.

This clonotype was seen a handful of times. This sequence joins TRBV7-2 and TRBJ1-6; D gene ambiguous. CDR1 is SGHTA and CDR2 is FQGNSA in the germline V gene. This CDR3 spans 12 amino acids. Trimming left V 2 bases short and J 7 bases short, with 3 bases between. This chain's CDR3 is CASSLMNSPLHF. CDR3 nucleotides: TGTGCCAGCAGCTTAATGAATTCACCCCTCCACTTT.

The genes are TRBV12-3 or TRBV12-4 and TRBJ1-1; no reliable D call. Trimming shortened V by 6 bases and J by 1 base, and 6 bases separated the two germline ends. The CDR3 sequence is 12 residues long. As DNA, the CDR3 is TGTGCCAGCAGCTCGGAGAACACTGAAGCTTTCTTT. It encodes CASSSENTEAFF.

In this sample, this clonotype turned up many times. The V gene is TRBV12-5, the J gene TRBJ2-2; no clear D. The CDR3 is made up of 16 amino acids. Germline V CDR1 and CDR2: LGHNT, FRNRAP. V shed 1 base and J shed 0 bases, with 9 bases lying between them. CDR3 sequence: CASGLGRRTNTGELFF. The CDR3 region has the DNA TGTGCTAGTGGTTTGGGCCGGCGGACGAACACCGGGGAGCTGTTTTTT.

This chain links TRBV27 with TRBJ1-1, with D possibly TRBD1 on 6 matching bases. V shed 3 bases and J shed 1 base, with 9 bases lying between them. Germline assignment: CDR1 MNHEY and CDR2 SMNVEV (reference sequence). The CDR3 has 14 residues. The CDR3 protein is CASSFEQGNTEAFF. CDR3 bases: TGTGCCAGCAGTTTCGAACAGGGGAACACTGAAGCTTTCTTT.

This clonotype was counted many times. In DNA, the CDR3 is TGTGCCAGCAGTGATTCGGCCCCCGGAGAGTCTTTCTTT. It translates to CASSDSAPGESFF. The chain uses TRBV25-1 and TRBJ1-1; D is ambiguous. Looked up from germline, CDR1 is MGHDK and CDR2 is SYGVNS. V shed 3 bases and J shed 12 bases, with 17 bases lying between them. The CDR3 sequence is 13 residues long.

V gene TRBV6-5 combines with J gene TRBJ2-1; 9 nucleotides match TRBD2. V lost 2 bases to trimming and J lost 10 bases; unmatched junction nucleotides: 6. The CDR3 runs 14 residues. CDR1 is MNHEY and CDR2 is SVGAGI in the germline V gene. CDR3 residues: CASSYEREAGEQFF. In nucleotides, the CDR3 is TGTGCCAGCAGTTACGAGCGGGAGGCGGGCGAGCAGTTCTTC.

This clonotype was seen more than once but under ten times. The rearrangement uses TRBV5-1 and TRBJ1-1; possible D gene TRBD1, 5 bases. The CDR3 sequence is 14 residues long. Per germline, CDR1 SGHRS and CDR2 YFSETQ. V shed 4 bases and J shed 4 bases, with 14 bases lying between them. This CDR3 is CASSTQGGITEAFF. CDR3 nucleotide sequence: TGCGCCAGCAGCACGCAGGGTGGAATCACTGAAGCTTTCTTT.